These T cell receptor beta chains were read from a single sample in a study of blood T cell repertoires in COVID-19. Profiled with immunoSEQ multiplex PCR; TCRdb holds only in-frame clones, not every one. The sample includes 350,000 to 450,000 clones, about 87% of them seen just once. The sequenced material came from PBMCs or T cells enriched from blood (not recorded which). The receptors shown here come from a man aged 40-55 years in a cohort exposed to, infected with or recovered from COVID-19 (not recorded which). Each CDR3 is given with its conserved first and last residue.

V	J	CDR3
TRBV20-1	TRBJ2-5	CSASDMETQYF
TRBV5-1	TRBJ2-4	CASSLVSSGMGNIQYF
TRBV5-1	TRBJ2-1	CASSLVSSGRGNEQFF
TRBV5-1	TRBJ1-4	CASSSTGVTNEKLFF
TRBV29-1	TRBJ2-5	CSARTSGETQYF
TRBV11-2	TRBJ2-7	CASSSGGLAGGPDGIGQYF
TRBV5-4	TRBJ1-1	CASSLDRARGEAFF
TRBV19	TRBJ2-3	CASSSGRNTDTQYF
TRBV28	TRBJ2-2	CASRQDLAGTGELFF
TRBV2	TRBJ1-2	CASSRDRGDGYTF
TRBV10-1	TRBJ1-1	CASSPGRRDTEAFF
TRBV5-1	TRBJ1-2	CASSRTGSDYGYTF
TRBV28	TRBJ2-6	CASSLGQTAGANVLTF
TRBV3-1/TRBV3-2	TRBJ2-3	CASSQEALDSPSTDTQYF
TRBV6-5	TRBJ2-5	CASSYSSSRETQYF
TRBV9	TRBJ1-2	CASGDTGIGYGYTF
TRBV6-6	TRBJ2-3	CASSQTEFGTDTQYF
TRBV19	TRBJ2-5	CASSKDYYSQETQYF
TRBV7-2	TRBJ2-7	CASSDGTSGVYEQYF
TRBV7-3	TRBJ2-7	CASSSERGGEQYF
TRBV18	TRBJ2-6	CASSPQGGAGANVLTF
TRBV6-5	TRBJ2-6	CASRTQGSGANVLTF
TRBV29-1	TRBJ1-4	CSVKITGIINEKLFF
TRBV3-1/TRBV3-2	TRBJ1-2	CASSRLGTNYGYTF
TRBV19	TRBJ2-1	CASKGRRTSGRDWYNEQFF
TRBV18	TRBJ1-1	CASSPGARNTEAFF
TRBV7-3	TRBJ2-1	CASSLTGQGRDEQFF
TRBV7-3	TRBJ2-2	CASSYYTGELFF
TRBV18	TRBJ2-7	CASSLAGTYEQYF
TRBV5-3	TRBJ2-5	CARSLVSGYETQYF
TRBV7-9	TRBJ2-2	CARFQDRSDTGELFF
TRBV5-1	TRBJ2-7	CASSIGGYEQYF
TRBV5-5	TRBJ2-5	CASSEMTGKQETQYF
TRBV11-3	TRBJ2-1	CASSLEGGGNEQFF
TRBV11-1	TRBJ1-5	CASSPFPNQPQHF
TRBV6-5	TRBJ2-1	CASSTGGWYEQFF
TRBV2	TRBJ2-1	CASTEAGVASNEQFF
TRBV18	TRBJ2-2	CASSPGGARQITGELFF
TRBV6-2/TRBV6-3	TRBJ1-4	CASSPGTGVEKLFF
TRBV5-1	TRBJ1-1	CASSPGQGATEAFF
TRBV30	TRBJ1-3	CAWSRDRGNTIYF
TRBV5-1	TRBJ2-5	CASSFTSGEETQYF
TRBV2	TRBJ1-3	CASGQGGNTIYF
TRBV24-1	TRBJ2-5	CATSDPGQLQETQYF
TRBV6-5	TRBJ2-2	CASRHLNTGELFF
TRBV6-2/TRBV6-3	TRBJ2-5	CASGPTGTPETQYF
TRBV3-1/TRBV3-2	TRBJ1-5	CASSQFQRGQPQHF
TRBV3-1/TRBV3-2	TRBJ1-2	CASSQAMSRYGYTF
TRBV4-1	TRBJ1-3	CASSRTGASGNTIYF
TRBV7-2	TRBJ2-5	CASSLGAGGKTQYF
TRBV15	TRBJ1-1	CATRREDTEAFF
TRBV3-1/TRBV3-2	TRBJ2-7	CASSQGAGQYF
TRBV2	TRBJ1-1	CASIGGSDTEAFF
TRBV2	TRBJ2-1	CASSPSGVGVNEQFF
TRBV9	TRBJ2-7	CASSLRSQSYEQYF
TRBV16	TRBJ1-2	CASSQDSFNYGYTF
TRBV7-2	TRBJ2-7	CASSLLAGAGEQYF
TRBV5-4	TRBJ2-1	CASSQGTLNYNEQFF
TRBV5-1	TRBJ2-2	CASSMGLADNTGELFF